Shown below are 21 T cell receptor beta chains from a single sample sequenced in a study of vaccination effects on CD4 cells after COVID-19. The antigens for these receptors are not known. Culture lasted 10 days before CD4+ T cell isolation. Repertoires were generated with immunoSEQ multiplex PCR, while TCRdb's copy carries only in-frame clones and drops some. The table lists roughly 56,000 clones, over 60% of them singletons. Sequenced material: CD4+ T cells from PBMCs cultured without peptide, taken before COVID-19 vaccination. The receptors originated from a human donor who received a COVID-19 vaccine.

The chain carries TRBV5-1 and TRBJ2-7; 8 nucleotides agree with TRBD1. This CDR3 region has 15 residues. After removal of 2 bases from V and 5 bases from J, the junction contained 9 bases not matched to a gene. Germline V lookup: CDR1 SGHRS, CDR2 YFSETQ. This chain's CDR3 is CASSFPLTGDHEQYV. DNA of the CDR3: TGCGCCAGCAGCTTCCCTTTGACAGGGGACCACGAGCAGTACGTC.

This clone was counted only a few times. The chain combines TRBV6-5 with TRBJ1-2, with TRBD1 matching over 9 bases. After removal of 0 bases from V and 8 bases from J, the junction contained 1 base not matched to a gene. In germline, CDR1 is MNHEY, CDR2 SVGAGI. The CDR3 runs to 13 residues. CDR3 amino acids: CASSYSGQGGYTF. The CDR3 bases are TGTGCCAGCAGTTACTCCGGACAGGGGGGCTACACCTTC.

CDR3 amino acids: CAWSPDRGPTNEKLFF. In nucleotides, the CDR3 is TGTGCCTGGAGTCCGGACAGGGGGCCAACTAATGAAAAACTGTTTTTT. This rearrangement joins TRBV30 to TRBJ1-4, with 11 nucleotides matching TRBD1. Germline trimming cut 2 bases from V and 0 bases from J; bases unmatched to any gene: 2. The CDR3 spans 16 residues. The germline V gene has CDR1 GTSNPN and CDR2 SVGIG (reference sequence).

J is TRBJ2-5 and V is TRBV4-2; 8 positions match TRBD2. The CDR3 totals 14 residues. The germline CDR1 and CDR2 sequences are LGHNA and YNFKEQ. With 8 bases clipped from V and 2 bases from J, the junction kept 7 bases outside the gene matches. The CDR3 DNA follows: TGTGCCAGCGGGGCGGGGGGACCGCAAGAGACCCAGTACTTC. Amino acid sequence: CASGAGGPQETQYF.

This chain uses TRBV10-3 with TRBJ2-7, with 8 bases aligning to TRBD1. The CDR3 spans 13 residues. The ends lost 11 bases at V and 3 bases at J; junction bases unmatched: 9. Germline-derived CDR1 and CDR2 are ENHRY and SYGVKD. The CDR3 DNA reads as TGTGCCTCCGAGCGAGGACAGGGCTACGAGCAGTACGTC. Translated, it gives CASERGQGYEQYV.

This chain links TRBV9 with TRBJ2-1, with 11 bases aligning to TRBD1. The J segment lost 2 bases and the V segment lost 3 bases, leaving 4 bases of the junction unmatched. The germline V gene encodes CDR1 SGDLS and CDR2 YYNGEE. The CDR3 length is 16 residues. The CDR3 here is CASSAGQGGTYNEQFF. The DNA of the CDR3 is TGTGCCAGCAGCGCGGGACAGGGGGGCACCTACAATGAGCAGTTCTTC.

The table lists this clone with a count of one. The CDR3 DNA reads TGCAGCGTTGAAGGAAGGAGTAGGACTGAAGCTTTCTTT. It is translated as CSVEGRSRTEAFF. The genes are TRBV29-1 and TRBJ1-1, with D uncertain. V shed 1 base and J shed 5 bases, with 11 bases lying between them. This CDR3 comprises 13 residues. Germline V lookup: CDR1 SQVTM, CDR2 ANQGSEA.

The gene calls are TRBV2 and TRBJ2-2; D assignment may be TRBD1 or TRBD2 (5 bases each). The CDR3 runs to 14 residues. Trimming took off 7 bases at V and 2 bases at J, with 11 bases between the two ends. Germline V lookup: CDR1 SNHLY, CDR2 FYNNEI. The CDR3 spells CASNRDGNTGELFF. CDR3 in DNA: TGTGCCAGCAACCGGGACGGAAACACCGGGGAGCTGTTTTTT. The full variable domain, completed using reference TRBV2 and TRBJ2-2, is EPEVTQTPSHQVTQMGQEVILRCVPISNHLYFYWYRQILGQKVEFLVSFYNNEISEKSEIFDDQFSVERPDGSNFTLKIRSTKLEDSAMYFCASNRDGNTGELFFGEGSRLTVL.

The count of this clone is one. This chain uses TRBV6-6 with TRBJ2-3; D gene uncertain. The CDR3 runs 15 residues. Between the trimmed V and J ends, which lost 7 bases and 1 base, there was a span of 15 bases. Looked up from germline, CDR1 is MNHNY and CDR2 is SVGAGI (reference sequence). This CDR3 is CASIEAGSRTDTQYF. CDR3 nucleotide sequence: TGTGCCAGCATCGAGGCTGGGTCCCGCACAGATACGCAGTATTTT.

V usage is TRBV19 and J usage is TRBJ1-4; D is ambiguous. Trimming removed 4 bases at V and 7 bases at J, with 10 bases between. The V gene's germline CDR1 is LNHDA and CDR2 SQIVND (reference sequence). CDR3 length: 13 amino acids. The CDR3 reads CASSSSRVEKLFF. CDR3 sequence (DNA): TGTGCCAGTAGTAGCTCGCGGGTTGAAAAACTGTTTTTT.

The V call is TRBV30, the J call TRBJ2-3; 9 bases align to TRBD2. V gave up 0 bases and J gave up 4 bases; unmatched junction bases: 8. CDR3 length: 16 residues. Germline lookup yields CDR1 GTSNPN and CDR2 SVGIG (reference sequence). CDR3 loop: CAWSVLGAGGPDTQYF. CDR3 nucleotides: TGTGCCTGGAGTGTATTAGGAGCGGGGGGTCCAGATACGCAGTATTTT.

This clone was picked up one time. The V and J genes are TRBV15 and TRBJ1-2; no reliable D call. The V and J ends lost 0 bases and 4 bases respectively, with 18 bases between them. This CDR3 is 17 amino acids long. CDR1 is LNHNV and CDR2 is YYDKDF in the germline V gene (reference sequence). Written as DNA, the CDR3 is TGTGCCACCAGCAGAGATCTGGGAGTCGTGCCGGGCTATGGCTACACCTTC. Translation gives CATSRDLGVVPGYGYTF.

The chain couples TRBV2 to TRBJ2-2; D possibly corresponds to TRBD2 (6 bases). Germline-derived CDR1 and CDR2 are SNHLY and FYNNEI. The V and J ends lost 4 bases and 4 bases respectively, with 10 bases between them. The CDR3 is 14 residues long. The CDR3 sequence: CASSVGGSTGELFF. The CDR3 DNA reads TGTGCCAGCAGTGTAGGAGGGAGCACCGGGGAGCTGTTTTTT.

This chain connects TRBV7-2 to TRBJ2-1; TRBD1 might be the D (5 bases). CDR1 SGHTA and CDR2 FQGNSA come from the germline V gene. Trimming stripped 5 bases from V and 7 bases from J, with 18 bases between. CDR3 length equals 15 residues. CDR3 DNA sequence: TGTGCCAGCAGCCGCGTCCCCGGACAAGGAAATGAGCAGTTCTTC. Amino acid sequence: CASSRVPGQGNEQFF.

This clone has only one observation. The J gene is TRBJ2-3, the V gene TRBV11-2; TRBD1 matches at 7 bases. V lost 3 bases, J lost 3 bases, and 3 bases stayed unmatched. Germline loops: CDR1 SGHAT, CDR2 FQNNGV. CDR3 size: 14 residues. This CDR3 reads CASSLDRWTDTQYF. DNA for the CDR3: TGTGCCAGCAGCTTGGACAGGTGGACAGATACGCAGTATTTT.

The chain employs TRBV9 and TRBJ2-1; 12 nucleotides match TRBD2. The CDR3 extends over 16 amino acids. V lost 3 bases, J lost 7 bases, and 8 bases stayed unmatched. The germline V gene has CDR1 SGDLS and CDR2 YYNGEE. This CDR3 is CASSASGTSGFNEQFF. The CDR3 nucleotides read TGTGCCAGCAGCGCCTCCGGGACTAGCGGGTTTAATGAGCAGTTCTTC.

V and J are TRBV6-5 and TRBJ2-5; the match to TRBD1 covers 7 bases. CDR3 length: 13 residues. Germline V gives CDR1 MNHEY, CDR2 SVGAGI. V lost 6 bases and J lost 5; bases outside the gene matches: 6. CDR3 residues: CASRRQGWETQYF. CDR3 in DNA: TGTGCCAGCAGACGACAGGGATGGGAGACCCAGTACTTC.

The chain joins TRBV10-2 to TRBJ2-7; the D gene is possibly TRBD1 (5 bases). V was clipped by 2 bases and J by 0 bases, with 11 bases between them. CDR1 is WSHSY and CDR2 is SAAADI in the germline V gene. This CDR3 has 15 amino acids. Here the CDR3 reads CASSEGRASSYEQYV. In DNA form, the CDR3 reads TGCGCCAGCAGTGAGGGCAGGGCTAGCTCCTACGAGCAGTACGTC.

CDR3 protein: CASNSIQGANGELFF. For the CDR3, the DNA is TGTGCCAGCAACTCGATACAGGGGGCCAACGGGGAGCTGTTTTTT. The gene calls are TRBV5-4 and TRBJ2-2; TRBD1 matches 9 bases. J gave up 7 bases and V 6 bases, and 10 bases lay outside the gene matches. The CDR3 has 15 amino acids. Germline CDR1 and CDR2: SGHNT and YYREEE (reference sequence).

The gene calls are TRBV7-3 and TRBJ2-1, with 12 nucleotides matching TRBD1. V shed 4 bases and J 10 bases; nucleotides not matched to a gene: 8. Germline lookup yields CDR1 SGHTA and CDR2 FQGTGA. The CDR3 extends over 15 amino acids. CDR3 bases: TGTGCCAGCAGCTATGGGACAGGGGGCCTTGGGGAGCAGTTCTTC. As protein: CASSYGTGGLGEQFF.

The chain has TRBV12-5 and TRBJ1-5; no definite D call. This CDR3 region has 14 residues. Per the germline V gene, CDR1 is LGHNT and CDR2 is FRNRAP. Trimming pared 0 bases from V and 6 bases from J, leaving 9 bases between. The CDR3 is CASGLVHFGQPQHF. CDR3 coding DNA: TGTGCTAGTGGTTTGGTACATTTTGGTCAGCCCCAGCATTTT.